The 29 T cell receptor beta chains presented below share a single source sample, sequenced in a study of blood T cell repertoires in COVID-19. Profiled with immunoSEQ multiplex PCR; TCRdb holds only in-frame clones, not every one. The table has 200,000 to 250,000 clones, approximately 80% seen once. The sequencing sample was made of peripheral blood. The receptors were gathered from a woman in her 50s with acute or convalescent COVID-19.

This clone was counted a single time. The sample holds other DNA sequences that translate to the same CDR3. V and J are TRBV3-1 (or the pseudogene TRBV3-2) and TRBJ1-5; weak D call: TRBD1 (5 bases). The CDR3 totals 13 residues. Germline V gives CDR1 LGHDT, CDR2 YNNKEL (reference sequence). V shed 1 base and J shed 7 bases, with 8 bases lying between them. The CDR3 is CASSQGGGQPQHF. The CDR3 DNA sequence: TGTGCCAGCAGCCAAGGGGGCGGCCAGCCCCAGCATTTT.

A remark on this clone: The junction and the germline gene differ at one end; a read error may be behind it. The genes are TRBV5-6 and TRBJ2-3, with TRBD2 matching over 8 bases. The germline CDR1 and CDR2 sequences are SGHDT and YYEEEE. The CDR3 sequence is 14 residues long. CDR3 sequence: CASSLWMADGRDPF. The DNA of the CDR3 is TGTGCCAGCAGCTTGTGGATGGCTGACGGGAGGGACCCTTTT.

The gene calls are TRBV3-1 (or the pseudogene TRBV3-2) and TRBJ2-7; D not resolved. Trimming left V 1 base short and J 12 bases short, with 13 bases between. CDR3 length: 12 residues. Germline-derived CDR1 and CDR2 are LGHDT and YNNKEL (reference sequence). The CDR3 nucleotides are TGTGCCAGCAGCCAAGGGGCCGGCGAACGGTACTTC. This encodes CASSQGAGERYF.

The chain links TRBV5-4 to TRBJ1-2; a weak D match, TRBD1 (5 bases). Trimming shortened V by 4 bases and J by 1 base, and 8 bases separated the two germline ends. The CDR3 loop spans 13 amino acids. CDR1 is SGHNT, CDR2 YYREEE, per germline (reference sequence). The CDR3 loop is CASSPDSNYGYTF. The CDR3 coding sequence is TGTGCCAGCAGCCCCGACAGTAACTATGGCTACACCTTC.

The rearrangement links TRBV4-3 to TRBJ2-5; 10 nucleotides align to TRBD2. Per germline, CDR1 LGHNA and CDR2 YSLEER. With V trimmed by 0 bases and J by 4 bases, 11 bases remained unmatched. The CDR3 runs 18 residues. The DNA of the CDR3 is TGCGCCAGCAGCCAAGAGGTTAGCGGGGGGCCCCTCCGAGAGACCCAGTACTTC. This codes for CASSQEVSGGPLRETQYF.

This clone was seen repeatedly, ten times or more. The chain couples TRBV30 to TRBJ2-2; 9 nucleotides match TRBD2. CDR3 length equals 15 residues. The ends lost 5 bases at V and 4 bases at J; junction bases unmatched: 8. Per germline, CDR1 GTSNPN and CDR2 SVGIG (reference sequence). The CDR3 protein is CAWPGLAVPTGELFF. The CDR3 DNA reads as TGTGCCTGGCCGGGACTAGCCGTTCCCACCGGGGAGCTGTTTTTT.

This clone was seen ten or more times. The CDR3 DNA reads as TGTGCCAGCAGCCCCAGACTAGCGGGGGCGCCGGGCGAGCAGTACTTC. Translated, it gives CASSPRLAGAPGEQYF. The chain carries TRBV3-1 (or the pseudogene TRBV3-2) and TRBJ2-7, with 12 nucleotides matching TRBD2. J gave up 6 bases and V 4 bases, and 10 bases lay outside the gene matches. CDR1 is LGHDT, CDR2 YNNKEL, per germline (reference sequence). The CDR3 spans 16 residues.

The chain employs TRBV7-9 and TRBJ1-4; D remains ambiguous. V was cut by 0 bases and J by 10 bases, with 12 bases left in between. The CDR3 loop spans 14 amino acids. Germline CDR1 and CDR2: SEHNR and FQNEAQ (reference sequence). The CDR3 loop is CASSLAQDGGKLFF. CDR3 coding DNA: TGTGCCAGCAGCTTAGCGCAAGACGGAGGAAAACTGTTTTTT.

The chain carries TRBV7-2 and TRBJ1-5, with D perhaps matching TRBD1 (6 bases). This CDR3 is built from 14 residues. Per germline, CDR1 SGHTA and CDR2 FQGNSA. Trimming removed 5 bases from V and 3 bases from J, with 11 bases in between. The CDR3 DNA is TGTGCCAGCAGCGGCCACAGGGCCAATCAGCCCCAGCATTTT. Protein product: CASSGHRANQPQHF.

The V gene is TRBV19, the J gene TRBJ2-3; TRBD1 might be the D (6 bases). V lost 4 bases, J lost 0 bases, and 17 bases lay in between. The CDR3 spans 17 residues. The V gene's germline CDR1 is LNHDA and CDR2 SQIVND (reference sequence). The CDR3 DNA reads TGTGCCAGTAGTACCCCTCCGACAGGCTTAAGCACAGATACGCAGTATTTT. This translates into CASSTPPTGLSTDTQYF.

In DNA, the CDR3 is TGCGCCAGCAGCGGCCGGGACAGGTCCTACGAGCAGTACTTC. The encoded protein is CASSGRDRSYEQYF. This rearrangement joins TRBV4-1 to TRBJ2-7, with 8 bases fitting TRBD1. Germline V CDR1 and CDR2: MGHRA, YSYEKL. The trim removed 5 bases at V and 1 base at J, leaving 4 bases unmatched. This CDR3 has 14 amino acids.

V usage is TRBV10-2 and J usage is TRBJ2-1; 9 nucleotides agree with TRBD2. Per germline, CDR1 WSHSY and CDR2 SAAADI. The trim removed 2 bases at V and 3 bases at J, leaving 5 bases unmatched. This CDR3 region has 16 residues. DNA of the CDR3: TGCGCCAGCAGTGAGCGAGGAGCGGGAGGCTACAATGAGCAGTTCTTC. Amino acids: CASSERGAGGYNEQFF.

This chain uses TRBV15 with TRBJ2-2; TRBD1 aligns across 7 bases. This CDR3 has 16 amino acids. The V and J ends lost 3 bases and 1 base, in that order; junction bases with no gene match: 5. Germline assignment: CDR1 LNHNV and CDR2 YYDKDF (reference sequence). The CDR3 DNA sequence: TGTGCCACCAGCAGGACGGACAGGATGAACACCGGGGAGCTGTTTTTT. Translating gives CATSRTDRMNTGELFF.

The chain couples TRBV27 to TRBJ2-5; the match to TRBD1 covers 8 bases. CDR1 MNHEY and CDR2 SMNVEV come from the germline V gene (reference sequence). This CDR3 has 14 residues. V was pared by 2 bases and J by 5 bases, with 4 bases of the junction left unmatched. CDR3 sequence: CASSLQGAGETQYF. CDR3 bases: TGTGCCAGCAGTTTACAGGGGGCGGGGGAGACCCAGTACTTC.

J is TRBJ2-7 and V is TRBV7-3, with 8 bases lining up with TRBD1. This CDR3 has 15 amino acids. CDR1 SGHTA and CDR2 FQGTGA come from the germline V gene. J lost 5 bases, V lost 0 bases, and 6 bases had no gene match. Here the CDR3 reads CASSLTSTGDHEQYF. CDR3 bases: TGTGCCAGCAGCTTAACTTCGACAGGGGATCACGAGCAGTACTTC.

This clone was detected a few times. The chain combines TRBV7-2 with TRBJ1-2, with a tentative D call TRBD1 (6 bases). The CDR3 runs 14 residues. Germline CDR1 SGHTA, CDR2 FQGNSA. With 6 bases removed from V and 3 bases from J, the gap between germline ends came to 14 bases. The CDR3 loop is CASRRDNWDYGYTF. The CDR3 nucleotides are TGTGCCAGCAGGAGGGACAATTGGGACTATGGCTACACCTTC.

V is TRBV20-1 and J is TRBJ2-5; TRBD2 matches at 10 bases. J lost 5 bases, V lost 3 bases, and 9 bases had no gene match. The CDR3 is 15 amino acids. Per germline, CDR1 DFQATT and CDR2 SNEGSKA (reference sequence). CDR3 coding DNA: TGCAGTGCTAGTCAAGCGGGGGGGCCGTCGGAGACCCAGTACTTC. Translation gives CSASQAGGPSETQYF.

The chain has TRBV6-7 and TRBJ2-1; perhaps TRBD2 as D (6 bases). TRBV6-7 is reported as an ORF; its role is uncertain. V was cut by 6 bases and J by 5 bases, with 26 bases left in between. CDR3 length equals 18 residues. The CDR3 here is CASSHGPYIAVHNNEQFF. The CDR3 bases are TGTGCCAGCAGCCATGGGCCATATATAGCGGTTCACAACAATGAGCAGTTCTTC.

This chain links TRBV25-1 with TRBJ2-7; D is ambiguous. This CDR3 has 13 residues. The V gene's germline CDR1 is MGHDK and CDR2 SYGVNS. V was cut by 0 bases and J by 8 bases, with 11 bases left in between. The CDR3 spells CASSEYRASKQYF. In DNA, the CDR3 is TGTGCCAGCAGTGAATATAGAGCGAGCAAGCAGTACTTC.

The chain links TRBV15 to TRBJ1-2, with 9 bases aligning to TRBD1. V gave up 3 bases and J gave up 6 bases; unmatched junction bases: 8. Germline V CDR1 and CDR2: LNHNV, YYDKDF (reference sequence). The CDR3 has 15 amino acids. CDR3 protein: CATSRRTGAINGYTF. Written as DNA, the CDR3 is TGTGCCACCAGCAGGAGGACAGGGGCCATTAATGGCTACACCTTC.

The CDR3 loop is CATSREGRDTDTQYF. CDR3 DNA: TGTGCCACCAGCAGAGAGGGGCGGGACACAGATACGCAGTATTTT. The chain carries TRBV15 and TRBJ2-3; D is perhaps TRBD2 (6 bases). Trimming cost V 0 bases and J 2 bases, with 9 bases left between them. The CDR3 length is 15 residues. In germline, CDR1 is LNHNV, CDR2 YYDKDF (reference sequence).

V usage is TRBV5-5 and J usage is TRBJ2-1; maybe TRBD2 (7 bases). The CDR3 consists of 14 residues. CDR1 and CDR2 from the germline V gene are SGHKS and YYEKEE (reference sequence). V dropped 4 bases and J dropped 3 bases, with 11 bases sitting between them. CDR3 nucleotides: TGTGCCAGCAGCAGGGGGGGGCACTACAATGAGCAGTTCTTC. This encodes CASSRGGHYNEQFF.

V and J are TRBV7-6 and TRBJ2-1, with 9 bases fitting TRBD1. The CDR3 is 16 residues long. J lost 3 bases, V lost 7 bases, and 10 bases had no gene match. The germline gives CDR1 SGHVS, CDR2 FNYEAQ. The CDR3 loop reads CASTSRTGESYNEQFF. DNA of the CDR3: TGTGCCAGCACCTCGAGGACAGGGGAGAGCTACAATGAGCAGTTCTTC.

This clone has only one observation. DNA of the CDR3: TGTGCCAGTAGTAGGCGGGTCAGCGGGGATGAGCAGTTCTTC. This gives the protein CASSRRVSGDEQFF. The V call is TRBV19, the J call TRBJ2-1; the match to TRBD2 covers 7 bases. After removal of 4 bases from V and 8 bases from J, the junction contained 8 bases not matched to a gene. This CDR3 has 14 amino acids. Germline V CDR1 and CDR2: LNHDA, SQIVND (reference sequence).

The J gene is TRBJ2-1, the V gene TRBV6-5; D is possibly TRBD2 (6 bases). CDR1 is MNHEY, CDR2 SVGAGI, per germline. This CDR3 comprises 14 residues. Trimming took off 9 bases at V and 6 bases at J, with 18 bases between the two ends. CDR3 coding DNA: TGTGCCAGTGTCCTGAGGATGGGGGGCAATGAGCAGTTCTTC. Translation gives CASVLRMGGNEQFF.

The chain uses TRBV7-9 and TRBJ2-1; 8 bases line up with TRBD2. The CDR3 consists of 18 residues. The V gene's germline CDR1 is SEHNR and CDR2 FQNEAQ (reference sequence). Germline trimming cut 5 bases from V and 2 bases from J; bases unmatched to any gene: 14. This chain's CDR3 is CASSPRGRGVRTYNEQFF. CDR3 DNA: TGTGCCAGCAGCCCCCGGGGGCGGGGGGTTCGCACCTACAATGAGCAGTTCTTC.

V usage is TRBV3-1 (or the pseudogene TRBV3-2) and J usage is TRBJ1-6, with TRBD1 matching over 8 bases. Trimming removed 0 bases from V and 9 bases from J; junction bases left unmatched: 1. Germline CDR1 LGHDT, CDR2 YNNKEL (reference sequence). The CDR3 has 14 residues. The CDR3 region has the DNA TGTGCCAGCAGCCAAGAGGACAGGGCTTCACCCCTCCACTTT. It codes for CASSQEDRASPLHF.

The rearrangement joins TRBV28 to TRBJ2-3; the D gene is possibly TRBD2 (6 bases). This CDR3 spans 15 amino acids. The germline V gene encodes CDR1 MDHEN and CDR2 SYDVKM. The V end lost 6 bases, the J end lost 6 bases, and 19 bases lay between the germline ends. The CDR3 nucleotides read TGTGCCAGCAGCAGCCGGGACTCTCGCCGGGATACGCAGTATTTT. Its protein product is CASSSRDSRRDTQYF.

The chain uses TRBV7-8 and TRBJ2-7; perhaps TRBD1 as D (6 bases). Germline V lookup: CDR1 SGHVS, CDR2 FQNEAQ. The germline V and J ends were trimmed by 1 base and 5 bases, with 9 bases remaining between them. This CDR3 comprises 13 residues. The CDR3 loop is CASSLGTAHEQYF. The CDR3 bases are TGTGCCAGCAGCTTAGGGACAGCCCACGAGCAGTACTTC.